Listed below are T cell receptor beta chains from one sample, sequenced in a study of blood T cell repertoires in COVID-19. Here immunoSEQ multiplex PCR was the method, and the copy in TCRdb shows in-frame clones only, minus some. The sample has 200,000 or so clones, 84% seen once. Material for sequencing was peripheral blood. These receptors were collected from a man aged 35 to 55 who had recovered from COVID-19. CDR3s include the opening cysteine and the closing phenylalanine or tryptophan. The order of the fields is V gene, D gene, J gene, clone size, CDR3 protein, CDR3 DNA. The D gene is left open where the match is weak. Size is omitted from some rows. Given values are once, few, many or a class for expanded clones.

TRBV19,.,TRBJ1-2,.,CASSIDPYGYTF,TGTGCCAGTAGTATAGACCCTTATGGCTACACCTTC
TRBV27,.,TRBJ2-6,.,CASSRHPNRDGGANVLTF,TGTGCCAGCAGCAGACATCCCAACAGGGATGGCGGGGCCAACGTCCTGACTTTC
TRBV7-9,.,TRBJ2-2,.,CASSARANTGELFF,TGTGCCAGCAGCGCCCGAGCTAACACCGGGGAGCTGTTTTTT
TRBV6-5,TRBD1,TRBJ1-2,.,CASTPRQGANYGYTF,TGTGCCAGCACCCCCCGACAGGGGGCGAACTATGGCTACACCTTC
TRBV11-3,.,TRBJ1-1,.,CASSYRDSTEAFF,TGTGCCAGCAGCTACAGGGATAGCACTGAAGCTTTCTTT
TRBV2,.,TRBJ1-1,.,CASSEGAGTEAFF,TGTGCCAGCAGTGAGGGGGCTGGCACTGAAGCTTTCTTT
TRBV27,.,TRBJ2-7,few,CASRTTASVGSYEQYF,TGTGCCAGCAGGACCACGGCTAGCGTTGGATCCTACGAGCAGTACTTC
TRBV4-3,.,TRBJ1-1,.,CASSPVRGSEAFF,TGCGCCAGCAGCCCTGTTAGGGGGTCTGAAGCTTTCTTT
TRBV14,.,TRBJ2-5,.,CASSQVAGWETQYF,TGTGCCAGCAGCCAAGTTGCTGGCTGGGAGACCCAGTACTTC
TRBV6-5,.,TRBJ2-7,.,CASSYSRGGHYEQYF,TGTGCCAGCAGTTACTCCCGAGGGGGTCACTACGAGCAGTACTTC
TRBV19,TRBD2,TRBJ2-5,.,CASSIEGWRGGLETQYF,TGTGCCAGTAGTATAGAAGGGTGGCGGGGGGGCCTGGAGACCCAGTACTTC
TRBV21-1,.,TRBJ2-2,.,CASNSLGGPAGELFF,TGTGCCAGCAACTCCCTCGGGGGACCAGCCGGGGAGCTGTTTTTT
TRBV10-1,.,TRBJ2-5,few,CASSQATGDKVETQYF,TGCGCCAGCAGCCAAGCAACCGGGGACAAGGTGGAGACCCAGTACTTC
TRBV7-2,.,TRBJ2-2,.,CASSLGVGGRTGELFF,TGTGCCAGCAGCTTAGGTGTGGGGGGACGGACCGGGGAGCTGTTTTTT
TRBV5-1,.,TRBJ2-7,.,CASSQGEGGSYEQYF,TGCGCCAGCAGCCAAGGGGAAGGTGGCTCCTACGAGCAGTACTTC
TRBV6-5,.,TRBJ1-3,.,CASSATGTSGNTIYF,TGTGCCAGCAGCGCAACCGGGACATCTGGAAACACCATATATTTT
TRBV7-2,TRBD1,TRBJ1-2,.,CASSLRGDRGNYGYTF,TGTGCCAGCAGCTTAAGGGGCGACAGGGGGAACTATGGCTACACCTTC
TRBV19,.,TRBJ2-2,.,CASSIVRGFSGELFF,TGTGCCAGTAGTATAGTAAGAGGGTTCTCCGGGGAGCTGTTTTTT
TRBV5-1,TRBD1,TRBJ2-6,.,CASSLVARGHGANVLTF,TGCGCCAGCAGCTTGGTCGCTAGGGGGCATGGGGCCAACGTCCTGACTTTC
TRBV19,.,TRBJ1-1,few,CASSHGYTEAFF,TGTGCCAGTAGTCACGGGTACACTGAAGCTTTCTTT
TRBV7-8,.,TRBJ1-1,.,CASSLVGRGVTEAFF,TGTGCCAGCAGCTTAGTTGGCAGGGGTGTCACTGAAGCTTTCTTT
TRBV10-2,.,TRBJ1-1,.,CASSRQENTEAFF,TGCGCCAGCAGTAGACAGGAGAACACTGAAGCTTTCTTT
TRBV5-1,.,TRBJ1-2,.,CASSFGKHLDPNYGYTF,TGCGCCAGCAGCTTCGGGAAACATCTAGACCCTAACTATGGCTACACCTTC
TRBV27,.,TRBJ2-7,.,CASRTGPYEQYF,TGTGCCAGCAGGACAGGACCTTACGAGCAGTACTTC
TRBV10-1,TRBD1,TRBJ1-4,.,CASSEQGIPSKLFF,TGCGCCAGCAGTGAACAGGGGATTCCGTCAAAACTGTTTTTT
TRBV6-6,.,TRBJ1-1,.,CASSHRRGSEAFF,TGTGCCAGCAGCCATAGGCGGGGATCTGAAGCTTTCTTT
TRBV7-2,TRBD1,TRBJ2-3,.,CASSLDRGTTDTQYF,TGTGCCAGCAGCCTCGACAGGGGAACCACAGATACGCAGTATTTT
TRBV10-2,.,TRBJ1-3,.,CASGQTFSGNTIYF,TGCGCCAGCGGGCAGACATTCTCTGGAAACACCATATATTTT
TRBV6-5,.,TRBJ1-1,.,CASMAPGMNTEAFF,TGTGCCAGCATGGCGCCGGGAATGAACACTGAAGCTTTCTTT
TRBV2,.,TRBJ1-2,few,CASGGNYGYTF,TGTGCCAGCGGAGGGAACTATGGCTACACCTTC
TRBV5-4,TRBD2,TRBJ2-2,.,CASSLTSGSAAGELFF,TGTGCCAGCAGCCTGACTAGCGGGAGTGCCGCCGGGGAGCTGTTTTTT
TRBV6-5,.,TRBJ1-1,.,CASSWGRVVAEAFF,TGTGCCAGCAGTTGGGGCAGGGTTGTTGCTGAAGCTTTCTTT
TRBV18,.,TRBJ2-7,.,CASSPRQGLNYEQYF,TGTGCCAGCTCACCCCGGCAGGGTTTGAATTACGAGCAGTACTTC
TRBV11-3,TRBD1,TRBJ2-7,.,CASSSGTDLLGEQYF,TGTGCCAGCAGCTCTGGGACAGACCTCCTTGGCGAGCAGTACTTC
TRBV28,.,TRBJ1-4,.,CASSSYYEKLFF,TGTGCCAGCAGTTCTTACTATGAAAAACTGTTTTTT
TRBV19,TRBD1,TRBJ1-1,.,CASTKGPGQGNTEAFF,TGTGCCAGTACCAAAGGCCCGGGACAGGGGAACACTGAAGCTTTCTTT
TRBV6-2/TRBV6-3,.,TRBJ2-2,.,CASSGTSTGELFF,TGTGCCAGCAGTGGGACTTCAACCGGGGAGCTGTTTTTT
TRBV12-3/TRBV12-4,.,TRBJ2-3,.,CASGGLSTDTQYF,TGTGCCAGTGGGGGACTCAGCACAGATACGCAGTATTTT
TRBV21-1,.,TRBJ1-1,.,CAWKKRGLEDTEAFF,TGTGCCTGGAAGAAGAGGGGGCTAGAGGACACTGAAGCTTTCTTT
TRBV11-3,.,TRBJ1-5,once,CASSLRSIAAVGNQPQHF,TGTGCCAGCAGCCTCCGTAGTATTGCAGCGGTTGGGAATCAGCCCCAGCATTTT
TRBV30,.,TRBJ1-4,.,CAWSVWGTTSTNEKLFF,TGTGCCTGGAGTGTTTGGGGGACAACTTCAACTAATGAAAAACTGTTTTTT
TRBV27,.,TRBJ2-1,once,CASSWGGGNEQFF,TGTGCCAGCAGTTGGGGAGGGGGGAATGAGCAGTTCTTC
TRBV14,.,TRBJ2-1,.,CASSRTALYNEQFF,TGTGCCAGCAGCCGCACCGCGCTATACAATGAGCAGTTCTTC
TRBV7-9,.,TRBJ1-1,.,CASSFSGYTEAFF,TGTGCCAGCAGCTTTTCAGGGTATACTGAAGCTTTCTTT
TRBV24-1,.,TRBJ2-3,.,CATSDLLTDTQYF,TGTGCCACCAGTGACCTCCTCACAGATACGCAGTATTTT
TRBV10-3,.,TRBJ1-2,.,CAISESGRDYGYTF,TGTGCCATCAGTGAATCCGGGAGAGACTATGGCTACACCTTC
TRBV7-9,TRBD2,TRBJ2-1,.,CASSLGGLAGIGEQFF,TGTGCCAGCAGCTTAGGAGGACTAGCGGGAATCGGTGAGCAGTTCTTC
TRBV2,.,TRBJ1-5,.,CASSESRMDQPQHF,TGTGCCAGCAGTGAGAGCAGGATGGATCAGCCCCAGCATTTT
TRBV10-3,.,TRBJ2-7,.,CAISETKGESYEQYF,TGTGCCATCAGTGAGACCAAGGGGGAAAGCTACGAGCAGTACTTC
TRBV5-1,.,TRBJ2-5,few,CASSPRHLQETQYF,TGCGCCAGCAGCCCGCGACACCTCCAAGAGACCCAGTACTTC
TRBV12-3/TRBV12-4,.,TRBJ1-6,.,CASSLEGGSPLHF,TGTGCCAGCAGTTTAGAGGGAGGATCACCCCTCCACTTT
TRBV7-9,.,TRBJ1-3,.,CASSFLGDTIYF,TGTGCCAGCAGCTTTTTAGGGGACACCATATATTTT
TRBV25-1,.,TRBJ2-1,.,CASSEYAGSPEEQFF,TGTGCCAGCAGTGAATACGCGGGCAGTCCTGAAGAGCAGTTCTTC
TRBV7-2,.,TRBJ2-7,.,CASSLSGSSYEQYF,TGTGCCAGCAGCTTAAGCGGTAGCTCCTACGAGCAGTACTTC
TRBV7-9,.,TRBJ2-7,.,CASSETGTAGEQYF,TGTGCCAGCAGCGAGACAGGAACAGCTGGCGAGCAGTACTTC
TRBV13,TRBD2,TRBJ2-1,few,CASSSRVGLAGEHYNEQFF,TGTGCCAGCAGCTCTAGGGTGGGACTAGCGGGAGAACACTACAATGAGCAGTTCTTC
TRBV2,.,TRBJ2-2,many,CASTLGPGELFF,TGTGCCAGTACCCTTGGCCCCGGGGAGCTGTTTTTT
TRBV28,TRBD2,TRBJ2-6,.,CASRRAGLAGLTISSGANVLTF,TGTGCCAGCAGACGCGCGGGACTAGCGGGCCTTACGATATCATCTGGGGCCAACGTCCTGACTTTC
TRBV28,.,TRBJ1-2,.,CASGQVVGGYTF,TGTGCCAGCGGTCAGGTAGTTGGTGGCTACACCTTC
TRBV27,.,TRBJ2-7,.,CASSLSGMPYEQYF,TGTGCCAGCAGTTTAAGTGGCATGCCCTACGAGCAGTACTTC